This TCR beta chain was observed in a study of Graves' ophthalmopathy and Graves' hyperthyroidism. As for the study in general: Peripheral blood sampling preceded any treatment and occurred at initial diagnosis. Study results and caveats: Most expanded clonotypes in thyroid above 0.001 frequency also showed up in blood.

The germline V gene has CDR1 KGHDR and CDR2 SFDVKD. Deletions cut 12 bases from V and 5 bases from J, with 10 bases between. The CDR3 sequence is 10 residues long. Scientists amplified the TCR beta CDR3 regions from RNA transcripts. Investigators did first-round RT-PCR with HTBI primers, then second-round multiplex PCR. TCRdb reprocessed the multiplex PCR reads via MiXCR and lists one record per CDR3 protein. The sample yields about 620,000 distinct CDR3 sequences, 20% to 25% seen once. The sample holds a few counts of this clonotype. Its antigen is unknown. Clinical symptoms and serum thyroxine were used for diagnosis; TRAb, thyroid ultrasound and orbital computed tomography were also relied on.

This clonotype was sampled from a woman aged 18 to 35 with stable Graves' hyperthyroidism. Some clones in this sample may be carry-over from other donors' samples. This chain links TRBV24-1 with TRBJ2-7, with D unresolved. The sample taken for sequencing was peripheral blood. The CDR3 bases are TGTGCCTCCACCGGCGACGAGCAGTACTTC. Encoded protein: CASTGDEQYF.